The 15 T cell receptor beta chains below come from one sample, sequenced in a study of blood T cell repertoires in COVID-19. Clones were sequenced by immunoSEQ multiplex PCR, and TCRdb holds only the in-frame ones, with some missing. The sample contains around 230,000 clones, 86% of which appear only once. Sequencing was performed on PBMCs or T cells enriched from blood (not recorded which). These receptors were collected from a woman in her forties with acute COVID-19.

CDR3 loop: CANKKAAGPYNEQFF. In nucleotides, the CDR3 is TGTGCCAACAAAAAGGCGGCGGGACCCTACAATGAGCAGTTCTTC. The chain is built from TRBV28 and TRBJ2-1; weak D call: TRBD2 (6 bases). Germline-derived CDR1 and CDR2 are MDHEN and SYDVKM. Trimming pared 10 bases from V and 2 bases from J, leaving 18 bases between. This CDR3 region has 15 residues.

The V gene is TRBV3-1 (or the pseudogene TRBV3-2), the J gene TRBJ2-3, with TRBD2 identical over 9 bases. The J segment lost 3 bases and the V segment lost 0 bases, leaving 16 bases of the junction unmatched. The CDR3 consists of 20 residues. CDR1 and CDR2 (germline): LGHDT, YNNKEL (reference sequence). CDR3 loop: CASSQDLKRLAGAETDTQYF. CDR3 sequence (DNA): TGTGCCAGCAGCCAAGATTTGAAGAGGTTAGCGGGAGCAGAGACAGATACGCAGTATTTT.

This clone was counted a few times. The J gene is TRBJ2-2, the V gene TRBV19, with D unclear. The V end lost 4 bases, the J end lost 5 bases, and 14 bases lay between the germline ends. Germline CDR1 reads LNHDA; CDR2 reads SQIVND (reference sequence). The CDR3 spans 15 residues. CDR3: CASSSAPRRTGELFF. The CDR3 DNA follows: TGTGCCAGTAGTAGCGCCCCGCGTCGGACCGGGGAGCTGTTTTTT.

The CDR3 DNA reads as TGTGCCAGTAGTATCGGCGGGAGTAACTACGAGCAGTACTTC. Amino acid sequence: CASSIGGSNYEQYF. V is TRBV19 and J is TRBJ2-7, with TRBD2 identical over 7 bases. This CDR3 spans 14 amino acids. CDR1 is LNHDA, CDR2 SQIVND, per germline (reference sequence). Losses at the gene ends were 3 bases for V and 3 bases for J; bases not matched to a gene: 5.

V is TRBV29-1 and J is TRBJ2-1, with 8 bases aligning to TRBD2. Trimming took 1 base from V and 9 from J; bases not matched to a gene: 5. This CDR3 spans 13 amino acids. The germline V gene has CDR1 SQVTM and CDR2 ANQGSEA. CDR3 loop: CSVEGTSSAEQFF. CDR3 DNA sequence: TGCAGCGTTGAAGGGACTAGCAGCGCTGAGCAGTTCTTC.

The chain joins TRBV6-5 to TRBJ2-1, with no clear D. V shed 5 bases and J shed 3 bases, with 8 bases lying between them. CDR1 is MNHEY, CDR2 SVGAGI, per germline. The CDR3 is made up of 13 amino acids. CDR3 amino acids: CASSRVFYNEQFF. The CDR3 nucleotides are TGTGCCAGCAGTCGGGTTTTCTACAATGAGCAGTTCTTC.

This clone came up once. This chain connects TRBV11-3 to TRBJ1-1; possible D gene TRBD1, 6 bases. Germline values: CDR1 SGHNT, CDR2 YENEEA. The CDR3 has 14 residues. Trimming left V 5 bases short and J 1 base short, with 11 bases between. For the CDR3, the DNA is TGTGCCAGCAGCAGGGGGAGGGCGAACACTGAAGCTTTCTTT. It yields the protein CASSRGRANTEAFF.

The rearrangement links TRBV18 to TRBJ1-1; D ambiguous. This CDR3 is built from 15 residues. V was cut by 4 bases and J by 2 bases, with 14 bases left in between. Germline V gene sequence: CDR1 KGHSH, CDR2 LQKENI. In DNA form, the CDR3 reads TGTGCCAGCTCACTTAAATCGGGTGGAAACACTGAAGCTTTCTTT. Translating gives CASSLKSGGNTEAFF.

The gene calls are TRBV19 and TRBJ1-5; 8 positions agree with TRBD1. This CDR3 comprises 15 residues. Trimming took 6 bases from V and 0 from J; bases not matched to a gene: 4. Germline values: CDR1 LNHDA, CDR2 SQIVND (reference sequence). Written as DNA, the CDR3 is TGTGCCAGTAGCATGACAGGGGCTAGCAATCAGCCCCAGCATTTT. Translating it yields CASSMTGASNQPQHF. Full variable domain (rest looked up from reference TRBV19 and TRBJ1-5): DGGITQSPKYLFRKEGQNVTLSCEQNLNHDAMYWYRQDPGQGLRLIYYSQIVNDFQKGDIAEGYSVSREKKESFPLTVTSAQKNPTAFYLCASSMTGASNQPQHFGDGTRLSIL.

The count of this clone is one. This sequence joins TRBV10-1 and TRBJ2-4, with 10 bases identical to TRBD2. The CDR3 consists of 18 residues. Germline V gene lookup returns CDR1 WNHNN and CDR2 SYGVQD (reference sequence). After removal of 4 bases from V and 3 bases from J, the junction contained 12 bases not matched to a gene. CDR3: CASSVGLAYRPGKNIQYF. As DNA, the CDR3 is TGCGCCAGCAGTGTGGGACTAGCGTACCGCCCTGGCAAAAACATTCAGTACTTC.

In the case of this clone: A read error may produce the germline difference seen at one junction end. The V and J genes are TRBV19 and TRBJ1-6, with a possible D match to TRBD1 (5 bases). The germline V gene has CDR1 LNHDA and CDR2 SQIVND (reference sequence). The CDR3 is 15 amino acids. The CDR3 protein is CASRIDSSYNSPLHF. CDR3 nucleotides: TGTGCCAGTAGGATAGACAGCTCCTATAATTCACCCCTCCACTTT. The full variable domain, its missing parts supplied by reference TRBV19 and TRBJ1-6, is DGGITQSPKYLFRKEGQNVTLSCEQNLNHDAMYWYRQDPGQGLRLIYYSQIVNDFQKGDIAEGYSVSREKKESFPLTVTSAQKNPTAFYLCASRIDSSYNSPLHFGNGTRLTVT.

This clone was counted a few times. CDR3 residues: CAILTGPYGYTF. As DNA, the CDR3 is TGTGCCATTCTGACAGGACCCTATGGCTACACCTTC. The V gene is TRBV2, the J gene TRBJ1-2; D possibly corresponds to TRBD1 (6 bases). V gave up 10 bases and J gave up 4 bases, with 13 bases separating them. The germline V gene encodes CDR1 SNHLY and CDR2 FYNNEI. The CDR3 loop spans 12 amino acids.

The table lists this clone with a few counts. The V call is TRBV2, the J call TRBJ2-1; possibly TRBD2 for D (6 bases). The CDR3 sequence is 13 residues long. CDR1 and CDR2 (germline): SNHLY, FYNNEI. CDR3 amino acids: CASGTTSYNEQFF. CDR3 bases: TGTGCTAGCGGTACAACGTCCTACAATGAGCAGTTCTTC. Filled out from reference TRBV2 and TRBJ2-1, the complete variable domain reads EPEVTQTPSHQVTQMGQEVILRCVPISNHLYFYWYRQILGQKVEFLVSFYNNEISEKSEIFDDQFSVERPDGSNFTLKIRSTKLEDSAMYFCASGTTSYNEQFFGPGTRLTVL.

The genes are TRBV11-2 and TRBJ2-1; possibly TRBD1 for D (6 bases). CDR3 length equals 16 residues. The germline CDR1 and CDR2 sequences are SGHAT and FQNNGV. V was trimmed by 4 bases and J by 3 bases, leaving 16 bases between them. CDR3: CASSSYGTNIYNEQFF. DNA for the CDR3: TGTGCCAGCAGCTCTTATGGGACAAACATCTACAATGAGCAGTTCTTC. The full variable domain, with the rest looked up from reference TRBV11-2 and TRBJ2-1, is EAGVAQSPRYKIIEKRQSVAFWCNPISGHATLYWYQQILGQGPKLLIQFQNNGVVDDSQLPKDRFSAERLKGVDSTLKIQPAKLEDSAVYLCASSSYGTNIYNEQFFGPGTRLTVL.

The chain couples TRBV15 to TRBJ2-2; D might be TRBD1 (6 bases). CDR3 length: 15 amino acids. V dropped 1 base and J dropped 2 bases, with 8 bases sitting between them. CDR1 is LNHNV, CDR2 YYDKDF, per germline (reference sequence). The CDR3 region is CATSRAGTNTGELFF. The CDR3 coding sequence is TGTGCCACCAGCAGAGCGGGGACAAACACCGGGGAGCTGTTTTTT. Supplemented by reference TRBV15 and TRBJ2-2, the full variable domain reads DAMVIQNPRYQVTQFGKPVTLSCSQTLNHNVMYWYQQKSSQAPKLLFHYYDKDFNNEADTPDNFQSRRPNTSFCFLDIRSPGLGDTAMYLCATSRAGTNTGELFFGEGSRLTVL.